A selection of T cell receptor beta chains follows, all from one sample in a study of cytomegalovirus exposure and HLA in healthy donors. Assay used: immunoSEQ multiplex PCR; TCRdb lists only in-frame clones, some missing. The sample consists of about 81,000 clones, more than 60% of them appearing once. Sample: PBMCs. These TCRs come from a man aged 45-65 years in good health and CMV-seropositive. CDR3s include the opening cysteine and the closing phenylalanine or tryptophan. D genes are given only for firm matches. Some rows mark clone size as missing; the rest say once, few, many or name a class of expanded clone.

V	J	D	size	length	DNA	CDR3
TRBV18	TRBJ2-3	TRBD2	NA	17	TGTGCCAGCTCACCGACTAGCGGGAGGGCCACGACAGATACGCAGTATTTT	CASSPTSGRATTDTQYF
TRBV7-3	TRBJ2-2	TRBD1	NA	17	TGTGCCAGCAGCCAGTCCCGGGACAGGGCGGGCACCGGGGAGCTGTTTTTT	CASSQSRDRAGTGELFF
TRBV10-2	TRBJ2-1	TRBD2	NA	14	TGCGCCAGCAACCCGGGACTAGCGTACAATGAGCAGTTCTTC	CASNPGLAYNEQFF
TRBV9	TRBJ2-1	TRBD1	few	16	TGTGCCAGCAGCGTACAGCGTGACAGGGTGAATAGGGAGCAGTTCTTC	CASSVQRDRVNREQFF
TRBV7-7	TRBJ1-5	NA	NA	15	TGTGCTAGCATCCTACCGCGGGGCCATTATCAGCCCCAGCATTTT	CASILPRGHYQPQHF
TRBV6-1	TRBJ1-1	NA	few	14	TGTGCCAGCAGTGGAATAAGGGGGAACACTGAAGCTTTCTTT	CASSGIRGNTEAFF
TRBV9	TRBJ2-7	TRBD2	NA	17	TGTGCCAGCAGCGTAGGTACCCGACGCGGGAGCTCCTACGAGCAGTACTTC	CASSVGTRRGSSYEQYF
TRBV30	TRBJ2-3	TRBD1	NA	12	TGTGCCTCCCGGACAGGGACAGATACGCAGTATTTT	CASRTGTDTQYF
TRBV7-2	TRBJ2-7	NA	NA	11	TGTGCCAGCAGCTCTCTCTACGAGCAGTACTTC	CASSSLYEQYF
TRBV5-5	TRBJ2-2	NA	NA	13	TGTGCCAGCAGCCCGTCTAGTTCCGGGGAGCTGTTTTTT	CASSPSSSGELFF
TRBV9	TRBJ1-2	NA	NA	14	TGTGCCAGCAGCGCCCCCGGGGGGAGTGGTGGCTACACCTTC	CASSAPGGSGGYTF
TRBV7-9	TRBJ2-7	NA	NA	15	TGTGCCAGCAGCCCACCGGAGGGAATCCCCTACGAGCAGTACTTC	CASSPPEGIPYEQYF
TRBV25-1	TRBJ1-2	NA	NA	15	TGTGCCAGCAGTGAATCGCCACCCACAGGGAACGGCTACACCTTC	CASSESPPTGNGYTF
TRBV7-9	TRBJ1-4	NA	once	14	TGTGCCAGCAGCAAGGGGGAAGGTAATGAAAAACTGTTTTTT	CASSKGEGNEKLFF
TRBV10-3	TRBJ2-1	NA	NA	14	TGTGCCATCAGTGAGTCTGCAGGGGACAATGAGCAGTTCTTC	CAISESAGDNEQFF
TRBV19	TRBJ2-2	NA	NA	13	TGTGCCAGTATGACATTGAACACCGGGGAGCTGTTTTTT	CASMTLNTGELFF
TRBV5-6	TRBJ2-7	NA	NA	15	TGTGCCAGCAGCTCAAGACATTACCTCTCCTACGAGCAGTACTTC	CASSSRHYLSYEQYF
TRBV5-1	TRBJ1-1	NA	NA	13	TGCGCCAGCAGCCCCACCGGGAACACTGAAGCTTTCTTT	CASSPTGNTEAFF
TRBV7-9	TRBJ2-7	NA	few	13	TGTGCCAGCAGCGACAAAATCTCCTACGAGCAGTACTTC	CASSDKISYEQYF
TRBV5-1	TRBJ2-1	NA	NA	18	TGCGCCAGCACATTGGGGGAATTTTACAGGGATCCATACAATGAGCAGTTCTTC	CASTLGEFYRDPYNEQFF
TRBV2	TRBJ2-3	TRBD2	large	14	TGTGCCAGCAAGGGTAACTACCCGGGGGGTACGCAGTATTTT	CASKGNYPGGTQYF
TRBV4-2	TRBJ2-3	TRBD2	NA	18	TGTGCCAGCAGCCAAGATTATGAGGCGGGGGTTTTCTCGGATACGCAGTATTTT	CASSQDYEAGVFSDTQYF
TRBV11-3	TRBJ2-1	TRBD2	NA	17	TGTGCCAGCAGCTTCGAACCAGCGGGAGGTTCGCTAAATGAGCAGTTCTTC	CASSFEPAGGSLNEQFF
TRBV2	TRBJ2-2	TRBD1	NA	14	TGTGCCAGCGGTGGGACAGGGGTGGCCGGGGAGCTGTTTTTT	CASGGTGVAGELFF
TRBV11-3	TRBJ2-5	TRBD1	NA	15	TGTGCCAGCAGCTTAGCCCTGACAGGGTGGGAGACCCAGTACTTC	CASSLALTGWETQYF
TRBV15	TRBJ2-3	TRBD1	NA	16	TGTGCCACCAGCAGAGGATCGACAGGGGGCCAAGATACGCAGTATTTT	CATSRGSTGGQDTQYF
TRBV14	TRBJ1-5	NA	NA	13	TGTGCCAGCAGCCAAAGTGGAAAGGGGGCCCAGCATTTT	CASSQSGKGAQHF
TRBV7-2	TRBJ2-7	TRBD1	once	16	TGTGCCAGCAGCCCCAGCCTTCAGGACAGGGACCACGAGCAGTACTTC	CASSPSLQDRDHEQYF
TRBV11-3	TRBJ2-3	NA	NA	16	TGTGCCAGCAGCCCTGCTGCAGGGATATCCACAGATACGCAGTATTTT	CASSPAAGISTDTQYF
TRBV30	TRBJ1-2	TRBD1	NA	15	TGTGCCTGGAGTGTTATAAGACAGGGTAACTATGGCTACACCTTC	CAWSVIRQGNYGYTF
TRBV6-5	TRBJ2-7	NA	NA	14	TGTGCCAGCAGGAGAACAGGGACGACCTACGAGCAGTACTTC	CASRRTGTTYEQYF
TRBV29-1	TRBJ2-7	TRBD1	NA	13	TGCAGCGTTGGAGGGACAGTGGGGCTCGAGCAGTACTTC	CSVGGTVGLEQYF
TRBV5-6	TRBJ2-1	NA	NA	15	TGTGCCAGCAGCCCCGGGAGTATCTCCTACAATGAGCAGTTCTTC	CASSPGSISYNEQFF
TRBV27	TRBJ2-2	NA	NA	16	TGTGCCAGCAGTTTCATCAGGGCAGGGAACACCGGGGAGCTGTTTTTT	CASSFIRAGNTGELFF
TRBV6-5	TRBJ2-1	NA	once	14	TGTGCCAGCAGTTACTCTCCTAGCAGCAATGAGCAGTTCTTC	CASSYSPSSNEQFF
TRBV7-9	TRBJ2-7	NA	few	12	TGTGCCAGCACCGGGAAGCCCTACGAGCAGTACTTC	CASTGKPYEQYF
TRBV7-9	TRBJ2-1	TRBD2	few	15	TGTTCCAGCACCCGTACTAGCGGGAGGGTTAATGAGCAGTTCTTC	CSSTRTSGRVNEQFF